This T cell receptor delta chain was captured by sequencing in a study of gamma-delta T cells after stem cell transplantation. This clone qualifies as medium-sized. TCRdb called clones from the RT-PCR reads again using CATT. The data contain some 4,500 delta-chain clones, 16% of them seen just once; the ten biggest clones take up more than 4.5%. The source material was gamma-delta T cells. The clonotype comes from a human donor. It is not recorded whose cells these are; they may come from a transplant donor.

The CDR3 coding sequence is TGTGCTCTTGGGGCTCTCGGCCTTCCGCGACTGGGGGATACTCCTGTCACCGATAAACTCATCTTT. This encodes CALGALGLPRLGDTPVTDKLIF. The gene calls are TRDV1 and TRDJ1; 12 positions agree with TRDD3. The CDR3 is 22 amino acids. Germline lookup yields CDR1 TSWWSYY and CDR2 QGS. Unmatched junction bases numbered 22, after V lost 4 bases and J lost 1 base.